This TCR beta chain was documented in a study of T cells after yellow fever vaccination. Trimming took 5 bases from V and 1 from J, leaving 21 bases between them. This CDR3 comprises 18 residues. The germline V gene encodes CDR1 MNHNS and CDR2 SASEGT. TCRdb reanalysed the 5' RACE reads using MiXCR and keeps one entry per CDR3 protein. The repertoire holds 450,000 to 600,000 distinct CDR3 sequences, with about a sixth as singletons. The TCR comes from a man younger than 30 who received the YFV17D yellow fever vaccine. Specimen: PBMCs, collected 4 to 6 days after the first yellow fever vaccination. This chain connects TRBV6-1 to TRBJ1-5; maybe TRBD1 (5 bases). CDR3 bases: TGTGCCAGCAGTCAATCCGGGGCAGGGAGAGGAAGCAATCAGCCCCAGCATTTT. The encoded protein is CASSQSGAGRGSNQPQHF.